Listed here are 11 T cell receptor beta chains from one sample, sequenced in a study of T cell repertoires in aging, cancer and after chemotherapy. Multiplex touch-down PCR with TRB-A/B primers amplified rearranged V-D-J TRB sequences. TCRdb re-analysed the multiplex PCR reads in MiXCR, keeping a single row per CDR3 protein. Among roughly 7,000 distinct CDR3 sequences, around two fifths were seen once, and the ten largest hold around 14%. Amplification of TCR beta used genomic DNA extracted from peripheral blood. What was sequenced was blood. These receptors were collected from a human donor in good health.

The chain links TRBV6-1 to TRBJ2-7, with TRBD1 matching 9 bases. J lost 4 bases, V lost 5 bases, and 15 bases had no gene match. This CDR3 is 17 amino acids long. Germline loops: CDR1 MNHNS, CDR2 SASEGT. Written as DNA, the CDR3 is TGTGCCAGCAGTTGGAACCCGGGACAGGGTGCCCTTTACGAGCAGTACTTC. Amino acid sequence: CASSWNPGQGALYEQYF.

The V call is TRBV29-1, the J call TRBJ1-1; no definite D call. V lost 2 bases to trimming and J lost 1 base, with 5 bases between them. The CDR3 totals 12 residues. Germline lookup yields CDR1 SQVTM and CDR2 ANQGSEA. CDR3 DNA: TGCAGCGTTGAAAATCCGAACACTGAAGCTTTCTTT. This gives the protein CSVENPNTEAFF.

Of note for this clonotype: A junction end diverges from the germline sequence, so it may reflect a read error. The CDR3 DNA sequence: TGTGCCAGCTCCGTTTCAGCGGGGGCCTACGATGAGCAGTTCTTC. It encodes CASSVSAGAYDEQFF. V usage is TRBV6-2 or TRBV6-3 and J usage is TRBJ2-1; 8 positions agree with TRBD2. CDR3 length: 15 residues. Germline V gene lookup returns CDR1 MNHEY and CDR2 SVGEGT.

The rearrangement links TRBV5-4 to TRBJ2-7, with 7 bases fitting TRBD1. Germline values: CDR1 SGHNT, CDR2 YYREEE (reference sequence). V lost 3 bases, J lost 2 bases, and 8 bases stayed unmatched. The CDR3 runs to 15 residues. The CDR3 region has the DNA TGTGCCAGCAGCTCTGAAAGGGACAGTGCCTACGAGCAGTACTTC. Translation gives CASSSERDSAYEQYF.

The chain uses TRBV6-5 and TRBJ2-1; 12 bases match TRBD2. After removal of 5 bases from V and 3 bases from J, the junction contained 17 bases not matched to a gene. This CDR3 spans 20 amino acids. Germline loops: CDR1 MNHEY, CDR2 SVGAGI. Here the CDR3 reads CASSPGASGGAWSRYNEQFF. CDR3 sequence (DNA): TGTGCCAGCAGTCCTGGGGCTAGCGGGGGGGCCTGGAGTCGCTACAATGAGCAGTTCTTC.

The rearrangement links TRBV4-3 to TRBJ2-1; TRBD1 agrees at 7 bases. Looked up from germline, CDR1 is LGHNA and CDR2 is YSLEER. V lost 1 base and J lost 2; bases outside the gene matches: 5. This CDR3 comprises 16 residues. The chain's CDR3 is CASSQATGPTYNEQFF. The CDR3 DNA reads as TGCGCCAGCAGCCAAGCGACAGGGCCGACCTACAATGAGCAGTTCTTC.

The rearrangement links TRBV20-1 to TRBJ2-2; D gene uncertain. Trimming removed 1 base from V and 1 base from J, with 13 bases in between. Germline V gene sequence: CDR1 DFQATT, CDR2 SNEGSKA (reference sequence). The length of the CDR3 is 16 residues. For the CDR3, the DNA is TGCAGTGCTAGAGGCGGATGGGCAGGGAACACCGGGGAGCTGTTTTTT. This encodes CSARGGWAGNTGELFF.

This chain connects TRBV19 to TRBJ1-5; maybe TRBD1 (5 bases). CDR1 is LNHDA and CDR2 is SQIVND in the germline V gene (reference sequence). CDR3 size: 14 residues. V was trimmed by 6 bases and J by 5 bases, leaving 14 bases between them. The CDR3 nucleotides are TGTGCCAGTAGCCCGGGAGGGGACTATCAGCCCCAGCATTTT. This sequence encodes CASSPGGDYQPQHF.

Only one count was recorded for this clonotype. The CDR3 reads CASSLWGSETQYF. CDR3 DNA: TGTGCCAGCAGTTTATGGGGGTCCGAGACCCAGTACTTC. This chain connects TRBV12-3 or TRBV12-4 to TRBJ2-5, with D perhaps matching TRBD1 or TRBD2 (5 bases each). This CDR3 is 13 amino acids long. V lost 2 bases and J lost 5, with 9 bases in between.

V gene TRBV6-5 combines with J gene TRBJ2-3, with a possible D match to TRBD2 (5 bases). Trimming took off 5 bases at V and 1 base at J, with 10 bases between the two ends. From germline, CDR1 is MNHEY and CDR2 SVGAGI. The CDR3 loop spans 14 amino acids. The DNA for the CDR3 is TGTGCCAGCAGTCAACTAGTGCGCACAGATACGCAGTATTTT. Translated: CASSQLVRTDTQYF.

The V and J genes are TRBV6-4 and TRBJ2-3; TRBD2 aligns across 8 bases. The CDR3 has 14 amino acids. Germline assignment: CDR1 MRHNA and CDR2 SNTAGT. The V gene end was trimmed by 4 bases and the J gene end by 5 bases; junction bases not matched to a gene: 5. The CDR3 loop is CASSAGLDGDTQYF. Written as DNA, the CDR3 is TGTGCCAGCAGTGCGGGACTAGATGGAGATACGCAGTATTTT.